This is a list of T cell receptor beta chains from one sample in a study of shared T cell receptors in the human thymus. Data came from immunoSEQ multiplex PCR; TCRdb stores just in-frame clones and leaves some out. This sample carries about 660,000 clones, more than 75% of them seen once, and the ten largest clones take around 0.0099%. This sample was shared with a second study, whose subject was human thymus T cells.

The sequenced material came from thymocytes. Source of these receptors: a boy younger than two with a congenital heart defect. The CDR3 runs from the conserved cysteine through the conserved F or W.

v_gene,CDR3aa
TRBV13,CASSHRGRNHEQYF
TRBV5-4,CASGGSDTEAFF
TRBV9,CASSVGTGDHEQYF
TRBV4-1,CASSHRTGEGGSSQSSYNEQFF
TRBV4-2,CASSQTGTSGRADEQYF
TRBV27,CASSPGLAGDRGETQYF
TRBV12-5,CASGPGTERDEQYF
TRBV12-2,CASRLKSYGYTF
TRBV4-2,CASSQDRKSTEGGEQFF
TRBV30,CAWSVRGGRSVDNEQFF
TRBV28,CASSFLAEHPGELFF
TRBV6-5,CASSPTGGEKTQYF
TRBV7-6,CASSLVANCTDTQYF
TRBV6-5,CASRGSGSAGELFF
TRBV30,CAWSVPWTDTLYGYTF
TRBV29-1,CSVGTGDPNTEAFF
TRBV10-1,CASSESNEQYF
TRBV12-5,CASGQGTGESYNEQFF
TRBV2,CASSEVGIQETQYF
TRBV2,CASSEFRWRSGSARTGELFF
TRBV6-1,CASSETATGEQFF
TRBV7-9,CASSLARRGEDYGYTF
TRBV4-3,CASSQGGTSGSSYEQYF
TRBV30,CAWSVWLGQKVDAEAFF
TRBV5-4,CASSTGQSGELFF
TRBV7-2,CASSHRQGSNTEAFF
TRBV27,CASSLQHSDSNEKLFF
TRBV29-1,CSDKREAHEQFF
TRBV5-1,CASSFPPGGAITDTQYF
TRBV6-1,CASSDRFNYGYTF
TRBV6-6,CASSPGQEGSYEQYF
TRBV23-1,CASSQRVGTGNQPQHF
TRBV5-5,CASSWGRLSRNTIYF
TRBV30,CAWRRQGASYGYGYTF
TRBV7-2,CASSPRRGPPPNYGYTF
TRBV27,CASSLTRVDEQYF
TRBV4-1,CASSQEGGGQGMNTEAFF
TRBV14,CASSLRDRGYYGYTF
TRBV11-2,CASSSSEGRMGNEQFF
TRBV28,CATGQTQYF
TRBV28,CASSRLSSQGREKLFF